These T cell receptor beta chains were read from a single sample in a study of blood T cell repertoires in COVID-19. Sequencing used immunoSEQ multiplex PCR; TCRdb keeps in-frame clones, though not all of them. The sample contains hundreds of thousands of clones, over 75% of which appear only once. Specimen: PBMCs or T cells enriched from blood (not recorded which). The receptor set was obtained from a man aged 25-45 years who had recovered from COVID-19. The CDR3 runs from the conserved cysteine through the conserved F or W. Each record gives: CDR3 length, V gene, CDR3 protein.

15,TRBV7-9,CASSLGQGTNEKLFF
16,TRBV4-1,CASSQDGGGSLREQYF
13,TRBV7-9,CASSLLPVFEAFF
15,TRBV18,CASSPDRGNAYGYTF
14,TRBV30,CAWSVTGGLKTQYF
15,TRBV7-3,CASSRWLAGGDEQFF
15,TRBV30,CAWSRRGQGEEKLFF
17,TRBV19,CASSIDGGGRAGDEQFF
16,TRBV18,CASSRQRDWTYNEQFF
13,TRBV27,CASSWQVTYEQYF
11,TRBV5-6,CASSAGVGAFF
15,TRBV5-4,CASSSRTITTDTQYF
15,TRBV27,CASSARQGGGYGYTF
18,TRBV9,CASSVLSGGLLAKNIQYF
15,TRBV4-1,CASSQEMTSRETQYF
15,TRBV7-9,CASSKTGGARNTIYF
14,TRBV27,CASSWAGASGELFF
13,TRBV7-9,CASNDAWGLPLHF
12,TRBV28,CASSLLSYEQYF
14,TRBV5-1,CASSPTGERQPQHF
15,TRBV5-6,CASSRTDRGHTEAFF
14,TRBV23-1,CASSLGDKTYEQYF
15,TRBV9,CASSVFGDTPNEQYF
17,TRBV21-1,CASTRSPLAGVIGELFF
13,TRBV20-1,CSASKRSDNEQFF
15,TRBV5-5,CASSLAGGTLYEQYF
15,TRBV7-9,CASSSTRQGAHEQYF